These 19 T cell receptor beta chains originate from one sample sequenced in a study of cytomegalovirus exposure and HLA in healthy donors. Both 60 Vbeta primers and 13 Jbeta primers went into the PCR. Generated by immunoSEQ multiplex PCR, the TCRdb table keeps only in-frame clones and is missing some. The sample lists some 200,000 clones, more than 60% occurring once. The sequencing sample was made of PBMCs. The receptor set was obtained from an older woman in good health and CMV-seropositive.

The rearrangement joins TRBV6-1 to TRBJ1-2, with TRBD1 as a possible D gene (5 bases). The V end lost 8 bases, the J end lost 5 bases, and 12 bases lay between the germline ends. Germline V CDR1 and CDR2: MNHNS, SASEGT. This CDR3 is 12 amino acids long. CDR3 DNA sequence: TGTGCCAGCTGGCAGGGCACTTATGGCTACACCTTC. Its translation: CASWQGTYGYTF.

Comments on this clone: A single base separates this from a much larger clone, so it may be a read error. CDR3 nucleotides: TGTGCCAGCAGCTTTCAGGGGTATAGCAATCAGCCCCAGCATTTT. Residues: CASSFQGYSNQPQHF. The chain recombines TRBV5-1 with TRBJ1-5; maybe TRBD1 (6 bases). Germline CDR1 is SGHRS and CDR2 is YFSETQ. The CDR3 loop spans 15 amino acids.

J is TRBJ2-2 and V is TRBV29-1; 9 bases fit TRBD1. This CDR3 spans 14 amino acids. CDR1 and CDR2 from the germline V gene are SQVTM and ANQGSEA. The ends lost 7 bases at V and 1 base at J; junction bases unmatched: 4. In nucleotides, the CDR3 is TGCAGCGCCCCGGGACAGGGGAACACCGGGGAGCTGTTTTTT. Its protein is CSAPGQGNTGELFF.

The genes are TRBV5-5 and TRBJ1-1, with D perhaps TRBD1 (5 bases). The CDR3 is 13 residues long. The germline V gene encodes CDR1 SGHKS and CDR2 YYEKEE (reference sequence). With 2 bases removed from V and 5 bases from J, the gap between germline ends came to 10 bases. The CDR3 protein is CASSFQGGTEAFF. CDR3 in DNA: TGTGCCAGCAGCTTCCAGGGAGGGACTGAAGCTTTCTTT. Supplemented by reference TRBV5-5 and TRBJ1-1, the full variable domain reads DAGVTQSPTHLIKTRGQQVTLRCSPISGHKSVSWYQQVLGQGPQFIFQYYEKEERGRGNFPDRFSARQFPNYSSELNVNALLLGDSALYLCASSFQGGTEAFFGQGTRLTVV.

In this sample, this clone turned up a few times. The chain uses TRBV5-1 and TRBJ1-1; 7 bases match TRBD1. The CDR3 totals 14 residues. The V and J ends lost 8 bases and 3 bases, in that order; junction bases with no gene match: 10. Looked up from germline, CDR1 is SGHRS and CDR2 is YFSETQ. The CDR3 DNA reads TGCGCCAGTAACAGGGGAGGTCGGGACACTGAAGCTTTCTTT. Translating it yields CASNRGGRDTEAFF.

The chain employs TRBV12-2 and TRBJ1-5. TRBV12-2 is annotated as a pseudogene. CDR3 length: 21 amino acids. The CDR3 sequence is CASRLGGGSGRLFYSNQPQHF. As DNA, the CDR3 is TGTGCAAGTCGCTTAGGGGGGGGGAGTGGACGACTATTTTATAGCAATCAGCCCCAGCATTTT.

V gene TRBV5-8 combines with J gene TRBJ2-7; 9 nucleotides match TRBD1. Per the germline V gene, CDR1 is SGHTS and CDR2 is YDEGEE. This CDR3 has 15 residues. With 2 bases clipped from V and 3 bases from J, the junction kept 6 bases outside the gene matches. CDR3 loop: CASSFTGQGFYEQYF. The CDR3 DNA sequence: TGTGCCAGCAGCTTTACGGGACAGGGCTTCTACGAGCAGTACTTC.

The chain joins TRBV6-1 to TRBJ1-4, with no clear D. The CDR3 covers 15 residues. Germline V gene data show CDR1 as MNHNS and CDR2 as SASEGT. The germline V and J ends were trimmed by 0 bases and 3 bases, with 8 bases remaining between them. This CDR3 is CASSEAVQSNEKLFF. The CDR3 DNA is TGTGCCAGCAGTGAAGCGGTACAGTCTAATGAAAAACTGTTTTTT.

The chain links TRBV14 to TRBJ2-1; D is possibly TRBD2 (6 bases). The CDR3 is made up of 15 amino acids. V lost 4 bases to trimming and J lost 2 bases, with 12 bases between them. CDR1 and CDR2 (germline): SGHDN, FVKESK. CDR3 nucleotides: TGTGCCAGCAGCCGTGGGACTGGGACCTACAATGAGCAGTTCTTC. Protein: CASSRGTGTYNEQFF.

The CDR3 loop is CALRRGSGNTIYF. For the CDR3, the DNA is TGTGCCCTCCGCCGCGGCTCTGGAAACACCATATATTTT. The chain joins TRBV30 to TRBJ1-3; unclear D gene. Trimming pared 8 bases from V and 0 bases from J, leaving 11 bases between. The V gene's germline CDR1 is GTSNPN and CDR2 SVGIG (reference sequence). The length of the CDR3 is 13 residues.

The chain couples TRBV5-1 to TRBJ2-5; TRBD2 matches at 9 bases. CDR1 and CDR2 from the germline V gene are SGHRS and YFSETQ. V shed 2 bases, J shed 4 bases, and the junction held 6 bases outside the gene matches. The CDR3 runs to 15 residues. The CDR3, as DNA: TGCGCCAGCAGCTTCGGCGGGAGGGCCGCAGAGACCCAGTACTTC. Protein: CASSFGGRAAETQYF. Complete variable domain (other parts from reference TRBV5-1 and TRBJ2-5): KAGVTQTPRYLIKTRGQQVTLSCSPISGHRSVSWYQQTPGQGLQFLFEYFSETQRNKGNFPGRFSGRQFSNSRSEMNVSTLELGDSALYLCASSFGGRAAETQYFGPGTRLLVL.

The rearrangement links TRBV4-3 to TRBJ2-1, with 12 bases lining up with TRBD2. CDR1 and CDR2 from the germline V gene are LGHNA and YSLEER. The CDR3 length is 16 residues. With V trimmed by 5 bases and J by 1 base, 3 bases remained unmatched. The DNA for the CDR3 is TGCGCCAGCAGCTCACTAGCGGGGGGTTCCTACAATGAGCAGTTCTTC. Amino acid sequence: CASSSLAGGSYNEQFF.

The chain couples TRBV19 to TRBJ1-6; maybe TRBD1 (6 bases). Trimming removed 4 bases from V and 14 bases from J, with 15 bases in between. Per the germline V gene, CDR1 is LNHDA and CDR2 is SQIVND (reference sequence). The CDR3 contains 13 residues. The DNA for the CDR3 is TGTGCCAGTAGTAATGAGTGGGGGCGGACCCTCCACTTT. Amino acids: CASSNEWGRTLHF.

This chain joins TRBV7-2 and TRBJ2-1; TRBD2 matches 7 bases. This CDR3 spans 17 amino acids. Germline trimming cut 0 bases from V and 2 bases from J; bases unmatched to any gene: 7. The germline V gene has CDR1 SGHTA and CDR2 FQGNSA. The CDR3 coding sequence is TGTGCCAGCAGCTTAGCGTTAAGCGGGACCACCTACAATGAGCAGTTCTTC. Translation: CASSLALSGTTYNEQFF.

J is TRBJ2-4 and V is TRBV5-6; TRBD1 aligns across 12 bases. Germline CDR1 and CDR2: SGHDT and YYEEEE. Trimming at V came to 4 bases and at J to 7 bases, leaving 9 bases not matched to a gene. The CDR3 runs 16 residues. The CDR3 nucleotides read TGTGCCAGCAGCGTCCGGGACAGGGGGCTGGGGAACATTCAGTACTTC. This translates into CASSVRDRGLGNIQYF. Drawing the rest from reference TRBV5-6 and TRBJ2-4, the complete variable domain is DAGVTQSPTHLIKTRGQQVTLRCSPKSGHDTVSWYQQALGQGPQFIFQYYEEEERQRGNFPDRFSGHQFPNYSSELNVNALLLGDSALYLCASSVRDRGLGNIQYFGAGTRLSVL.

This CDR3 reads CASRGGRGPTKTQYF. CDR3 sequence (DNA): TGTGCCAGCAGGGGGGGGCGGGGGCCCACCAAGACCCAGTACTTC. The chain links TRBV6-1 to TRBJ2-5, with D perhaps TRBD2 (7 bases). The length of the CDR3 is 15 residues. V was cut by 6 bases and J by 6 bases, with 20 bases left in between. Germline CDR1 reads MNHNS; CDR2 reads SASEGT.

The chain couples TRBV10-3 to TRBJ2-5; a weak D match, TRBD1 (5 bases). The J call is in doubt because the DNA end fits TRBJ2-7 better. The CDR3 totals 13 residues. Germline values: CDR1 ENHRY, CDR2 SYGVKD. The CDR3 spells CAIGQDNSYEQYF. The CDR3 DNA reads TGTGCCATCGGTCAGGACAACTCCTACGAGCAGTACTTC.

V gene TRBV7-6 combines with J gene TRBJ2-7; maybe TRBD1 (5 bases). This CDR3 has 12 residues. Germline CDR1 is SGHVS and CDR2 is FNYEAQ. The germline V and J ends were trimmed by 4 bases and 3 bases, with 7 bases remaining between them. The CDR3 loop reads CASSSQDYEQYF. DNA for the CDR3: TGTGCCAGCAGCTCACAGGACTACGAGCAGTACTTC.

The chain combines TRBV5-5 with TRBJ1-5; no definite D call. V was shortened by 4 bases and J by 5 bases, with 7 bases between the two germline ends. The germline V gene has CDR1 SGHKS and CDR2 YYEKEE (reference sequence). This CDR3 contains 12 residues. This CDR3 reads CASSLEDQPQHF. The CDR3 region has the DNA TGTGCCAGCAGCCTCGAGGATCAGCCCCAGCATTTT.